At least ten counts were recorded for the clone carrying this TCR beta chain. Antigen unknown. CDR3 length: 13 amino acids. The germline gives CDR1 SGHTA, CDR2 FQGNSA. V dropped 11 bases and J dropped 2; count of bases not matched to a gene: 8. The entry originates in a study of T cell repertoires in cytomegalovirus infection. Findings and limits, study-wide: Adding up the frequency of public TCR beta families identified people who carried CMV plus the relevant HLA.

TCRdb re-derived calls from the reads in MiXCR, one entry per CDR3 protein. The sample has hundreds of thousands of distinct CDR3 sequences; 5% to 8.5% are singletons. This sequence originates from a human donor in good health (CMV status not recorded). Some clones in this sample may be carry-over from other donors' samples. Material: PBMCs. The rearrangement joins TRBV7-2 to TRBJ2-5; 7 bases map to TRBD1. Here the CDR3 reads CASNRRGQETQYF. The CDR3 region has the DNA TGTGCCTCAAACCGCAGGGGGCAAGAGACCCAGTACTTC.